The 26 T cell receptor beta chains reported below all come from one sample, sequenced in a study of response to subunit inactivated influenza vaccine. MiXCR was run by TCRdb on the RT-PCR reads, yielding one entry per CDR3 protein. Of more than 700,000 distinct CDR3 sequences in the sample, over 20% were seen once. The specimen comprised PBMCs from blood, sampled around 5 days after vaccination. Receptors were obtained from a man between 45 and 60 years old who received an inactivated influenza vaccine.

The chain is built from TRBV12-3 or TRBV12-4 and TRBJ1-5, with no clear D. CDR3 length: 15 residues. The V and J ends lost 3 bases and 10 bases respectively, with 19 bases between them. CDR3 amino acids: CASSFGILGNSPQHF. In nucleotides, the CDR3 is TGTGCCAGCAGTTTTGGGATTTTGGGGAACAGTCCCCAGCATTTT.

The V gene is TRBV28, the J gene TRBJ1-1; maybe TRBD1 (6 bases). Germline V gene data show CDR1 as MDHEN and CDR2 as SYDVKM. V lost 7 bases, J lost 5 bases, and 20 bases lay in between. This CDR3 is 15 amino acids long. The DNA for the CDR3 is TGTGCCAGCATCGCCCGGCCCAGGGGTCGAACTGAAGCTTTCTTT. Amino acid sequence: CASIARPRGRTEAFF.

The chain recombines TRBV20-1 with TRBJ1-1; possible D gene TRBD1, 5 bases. The germline V and J ends were trimmed by 2 bases and 3 bases, with 10 bases remaining between them. The CDR3 loop spans 13 amino acids. From germline, CDR1 is DFQATT and CDR2 SNEGSKA (reference sequence). The CDR3 spells CSARRQGHTEAFF. DNA of the CDR3: TGCAGTGCTAGACGGCAGGGCCACACTGAAGCTTTCTTT.

This clonotype has only a few counts. The chain has TRBV4-1 and TRBJ2-3; D is ambiguous. Trimming shortened V by 1 base and J by 2 bases, and 10 bases separated the two germline ends. Looked up from germline, CDR1 is MGHRA and CDR2 is YSYEKL. There are 15 residues in the CDR3. The CDR3 reads CASSQVGLPTDTQYF. In DNA, the CDR3 is TGCGCCAGCAGCCAAGTTGGGCTACCCACAGATACGCAGTATTTT.

This clonotype was recorded at least ten times. The chain carries TRBV29-1 and TRBJ2-5, with D possibly being TRBD1 or TRBD2 (6 bases each). Trimming cost V 4 bases and J 4 bases, with 16 bases left between them. The germline V gene has CDR1 SQVTM and CDR2 ANQGSEA. CDR3 length: 14 amino acids. The CDR3 here is CSVGTGTGAETQYF. The CDR3 DNA follows: TGCAGCGTTGGCACAGGGACTGGGGCAGAGACCCAGTACTTC.

This clonotype was seen more than once but under ten times. The rearrangement joins TRBV7-2 to TRBJ1-5, with D unclear. Germline values: CDR1 SGHTA, CDR2 FQGNSA. Trimming left V 2 bases short and J 7 bases short, with 12 bases between. The CDR3 is made up of 14 amino acids. The CDR3 DNA reads as TGTGCCAGCAGCTTATCCTTCGGGAACCAGCCCCAGCATTTT. This encodes CASSLSFGNQPQHF.

J is TRBJ1-2 and V is TRBV20-1, with a tentative D call TRBD1 (6 bases). CDR1 is DFQATT, CDR2 SNEGSKA, per germline (reference sequence). V shed 0 bases and J shed 6 bases, with 17 bases lying between them. This CDR3 contains 15 residues. The CDR3 nucleotides read TGCAGTGCTAGAGAAACCCTCCAGGGGTCCCATGGCTACACCTTC. The encoded protein is CSARETLQGSHGYTF.

This clonotype has just a few counts. The chain recombines TRBV5-1 with TRBJ2-1; no clear D gene. Trimming took 4 bases from V and 5 from J, leaving 22 bases between them. CDR3 length: 17 amino acids. CDR1 is SGHRS and CDR2 is YFSETQ in the germline V gene. CDR3 protein: CASSPKTGIRTNNEQFF. The CDR3 nucleotides are TGCGCCAGCAGCCCCAAAACGGGCATCCGAACTAACAATGAGCAGTTCTTC.

The chain links TRBV24-1 to TRBJ2-3; 8 nucleotides match TRBD2. The CDR3 has 16 residues. V shed 3 bases, J shed 2 bases, and the junction held 6 bases outside the gene matches. Germline V CDR1 and CDR2: KGHDR, SFDVKD. This CDR3 reads CATSDPTSGYTDTQYF. The CDR3 nucleotides read TGTGCCACCAGTGATCCTACTAGCGGATACACAGATACGCAGTATTTT.

This rearrangement joins TRBV29-1 to TRBJ2-2, with a tentative D call TRBD1 (5 bases). CDR1 and CDR2 from the germline V gene are SQVTM and ANQGSEA. The CDR3 loop spans 13 amino acids. V lost 8 bases and J lost 0, with 10 bases in between. The CDR3 reads CSSRQTNTGELFF. The CDR3 DNA reads TGCAGCTCCAGACAGACGAACACCGGGGAGCTGTTTTTT.

This clonotype has a handful of counts. DNA for the CDR3: TGTGCCAGCAGTATTGACCGCAGAAACACCATATATTTT. Amino acid sequence: CASSIDRRNTIYF. V usage is TRBV12-3 or TRBV12-4 and J usage is TRBJ1-3, with D unclear. This CDR3 has 13 amino acids. The V end lost 5 bases, the J end lost 5 bases, and 10 bases lay between the germline ends.

This clonotype has ten or more counts. The gene calls are TRBV10-3 and TRBJ2-7, with D possibly being TRBD1 (5 bases). Germline lookup yields CDR1 ENHRY and CDR2 SYGVKD. The V end lost 6 bases, the J end lost 4 bases, and 10 bases lay between the germline ends. The CDR3 loop spans 12 amino acids. For the CDR3, the DNA is TGTGCCATCAGGACAGATTCTTACGAGCAGTACTTC. Protein: CAIRTDSYEQYF.

The J gene is TRBJ2-5, the V gene TRBV5-1; no firm D call. This CDR3 spans 15 amino acids. Germline CDR1 is SGHRS and CDR2 is YFSETQ. Trimming removed 4 bases from V and 1 base from J, with 14 bases in between. The CDR3, as DNA: TGCGCCAGCAGCCACCTCCTGGACGGCCAAGAGACCCAGTACTTC. Its translation is CASSHLLDGQETQYF.

The chain joins TRBV5-1 to TRBJ2-1; possibly TRBD2 for D (6 bases). CDR1 SGHRS and CDR2 YFSETQ come from the germline V gene. The CDR3 runs 14 residues. The V gene lost 5 bases and the J gene lost 9 bases, with 18 bases spanning the gap. The CDR3 nucleotides are TGCGCCAGCAGGCATCCTACTAGTAGCGGTGAGCAGTTCTTC. Amino acid sequence: CASRHPTSSGEQFF.

As concerns this clonotype: One end of the junction varies from germline; a read error may be responsible. The rearrangement uses TRBV11-2 and TRBJ2-7; D could derive from TRBD1 or TRBD2 (5 bases each). The length of the CDR3 is 10 residues. Germline-derived CDR1 and CDR2 are SGHAT and FQNNGV. The CDR3 protein is CASSFGTPVF. CDR3 DNA sequence: TGTGCCAGCAGCTTCGGGACCCCAGTCTTC. Full variable domain (outside the CDR3, taken from reference TRBV11-2 and TRBJ2-7): EAGVAQSPRYKIIEKRQSVAFWCNPISGHATLYWYQQILGQGPKLLIQFQNNGVVDDSQLPKDRFSAERLKGVDSTLKIQPAKLEDSAVYLCASSFGTPVFGPGTRLTVT.

The J gene is TRBJ2-1, the V gene TRBV12-3 or TRBV12-4; the D is unclear. V lost 5 bases, J lost 8 bases, and 13 bases lay in between. This CDR3 has 13 residues. The CDR3 region has the DNA TGTGCCAGCAGTCTCATTAGGATCGATGAGCAGTTCTTC. Its translation: CASSLIRIDEQFF.

The table lists this clonotype with many counts. The CDR3: CASRPGRYNYGYTF. The DNA for the CDR3 is TGTGCCAGCAGACCGGGCAGATATAACTATGGCTACACCTTC. The chain carries TRBV6-1 and TRBJ1-2; D gene ambiguous. Germline lookup yields CDR1 MNHNS and CDR2 SASEGT. This CDR3 has 14 residues. V lost 6 bases to trimming and J lost 1 base, with 12 bases between them.

This clonotype was seen at least ten times. The chain joins TRBV15 to TRBJ2-1, with unresolved D. V was cut by 5 bases and J by 0 bases, with 11 bases left in between. The CDR3 contains 15 residues. CDR1 is LNHNV, CDR2 YYDKDF, per germline (reference sequence). The CDR3 here is CATSANPYSYNEQFF. The CDR3 DNA sequence: TGTGCCACCAGCGCCAATCCGTACTCCTACAATGAGCAGTTCTTC.

This clonotype was detected a few times. V is TRBV5-1 and J is TRBJ2-2; possibly TRBD2 for D (5 bases). The CDR3 extends over 17 amino acids. Trimming removed 2 bases at V and 5 bases at J, with 19 bases between. Per germline, CDR1 SGHRS and CDR2 YFSETQ. CDR3 amino acids: CASSFPLLVPGTGELFF. CDR3 sequence (DNA): TGCGCCAGCAGCTTCCCTCTACTAGTTCCTGGGACCGGGGAGCTGTTTTTT.

The gene calls are TRBV10-3 and TRBJ2-1; 8 positions agree with TRBD2. The CDR3 consists of 13 residues. Germline-derived CDR1 and CDR2 are ENHRY and SYGVKD. The J segment lost 9 bases and the V segment lost 7 bases, leaving 8 bases of the junction unmatched. The DNA of the CDR3 is TGTGCCATCAAAGATAGACGGGAGGGTGAGCAGTTCTTC. Encoded protein: CAIKDRREGEQFF.

In its sample, this clonotype was seen many times. The CDR3 loop is CASSLREWRAKNIQYF. CDR3 in DNA: TGTGCCAGCAGTTTAAGAGAATGGCGGGCCAAAAACATTCAGTACTTC. This chain uses TRBV12-3 or TRBV12-4 with TRBJ2-4; D uncertain. The V gene lost 2 bases and the J gene lost 1 base, with 12 bases spanning the gap. This CDR3 comprises 16 residues.

This clonotype has more than one count but fewer than ten. The chain links TRBV6-5 to TRBJ2-5; possibly TRBD2 for D (5 bases). The V gene's germline CDR1 is MNHEY and CDR2 SVGAGI. The germline V and J ends were trimmed by 2 bases and 1 base, with 11 bases remaining between them. The CDR3 spans 15 residues. CDR3 sequence reads: CASSYTGLLQETQYF. The DNA of the CDR3 is TGTGCCAGCAGTTACACCGGACTCCTCCAAGAGACCCAGTACTTC.

This clonotype was seen only a few times. This rearrangement joins TRBV5-1 to TRBJ2-3, with 10 bases that match TRBD2. J was trimmed by 7 bases and V by 4 bases; bases with no gene match: 6. Germline lookup yields CDR1 SGHRS and CDR2 YFSETQ. The CDR3 length is 14 residues. The CDR3 DNA sequence: TGCGCCAGCAGCCTAGGGACTAGCGTAAATACGCAGTATTTT. Translation gives CASSLGTSVNTQYF. Complete variable domain (other parts from reference TRBV5-1 and TRBJ2-3): KAGVTQTPRYLIKTRGQQVTLSCSPISGHRSVSWYQQTPGQGLQFLFEYFSETQRNKGNFPGRFSGRQFSNSRSEMNVSTLELGDSALYLCASSLGTSVNTQYFGPGTRLTVL.

This clonotype was seen a handful of times. The genes are TRBV5-1 and TRBJ2-1; 9 nucleotides match TRBD2. The ends lost 0 bases at V and 3 bases at J; junction bases unmatched: 4. This CDR3 contains 16 residues. Per the germline V gene, CDR1 is SGHRS and CDR2 is YFSETQ. In DNA form, the CDR3 reads TGCGCCAGCAGCTTGGGTCTAGCGGGAAACTACAATGAGCAGTTCTTC. Protein product: CASSLGLAGNYNEQFF.

The chain couples TRBV11-2 to TRBJ2-1; D possibly corresponds to TRBD1 (6 bases). Deletions cut 3 bases from V and 4 bases from J, with 13 bases between. In germline, CDR1 is SGHAT, CDR2 FQNNGV. This CDR3 is built from 15 residues. Here the CDR3 reads CASSLALGQYNEQFF. CDR3 sequence (DNA): TGTGCCAGCAGCTTGGCCCTCGGACAGTACAATGAGCAGTTCTTC.

V is TRBV29-1 and J is TRBJ2-1, with 9 bases identical to TRBD2. In germline, CDR1 is SQVTM, CDR2 ANQGSEA. This CDR3 has 17 residues. Trimming took 0 bases from V and 1 from J; bases not matched to a gene: 7. CDR3 coding DNA: TGCAGCGTTGAAGAGTTTAAGGGACTAGCTTCCTACAATGAGCAGTTCTTC. Its translation: CSVEEFKGLASYNEQFF.